The present entry profiles one T cell receptor beta chain with its context. This entry comes from a study of cytomegalovirus exposure and HLA in healthy donors. For the study at large: Earlier findings included nearly 120 million unique TCR beta sequences obtained from about 180 million T cells. Early released data comprised about 84 million unique TCRs from HLA-typed donors.

The PCR contained 60 Vbeta and 13 Jbeta primers. The data were produced by immunoSEQ multiplex PCR, yet TCRdb's version contains in-frame clones alone and is incomplete. The data show around 230,000 clones, around 83% seen once. At the time of sampling, donors were nominally healthy, though unrecorded immune exposures were likely. V dropped 1 base and J dropped 11 bases, with 20 bases sitting between them. Germline CDR1 is SGHTA and CDR2 is FQGNSA. The length of the CDR3 is 15 residues. Sequenced material: PBMCs. The J gene is TRBJ1-2, the V gene TRBV7-2; D is unresolved. The origin of this receptor is a girl aged 2-10 years in good health and CMV-seronegative. The CDR3 region has the DNA TGTGCCAGCAGCTTAGATTCGAGAGAGGGTCTCAGTTACACCTTC. Protein: CASSLDSREGLSYTF.